This T cell receptor beta chain was captured in a study of post-analysis software for immune sequencing data. About this clonotype itself: Its cognate antigen is unknown.

Study conclusions and caveats: About 5 TRBV segments (TRBV5-6, TRBV5-1 and TRBV20-1 among them) occurred more frequently in patients than in controls.

Libraries were made from TCR beta cDNA, and they carried unique molecular identifiers. About 500,000 cDNA molecules were obtained per 1 to 10 million input T cells. TCRdb reanalysed the PCR reads using MiXCR and keeps one entry per CDR3 protein. The sample lists around 440,000 distinct CDR3 sequences; over 35% were seen once. In germline, CDR1 is MGHRA, CDR2 YSYEKL. With 1 base clipped from V and 12 bases from J, the junction kept 9 bases outside the gene matches. The CDR3 is 15 residues long. The chain uses TRBV4-1 and TRBJ2-1; 10 positions match TRBD2. Sequencing was carried out using blood. This TCR was sampled from a girl between 5 and 17 years old with multiple sclerosis. The chain's CDR3 is CASSQGRLAGDGQFF. The CDR3 DNA reads as TGCGCCAGCAGCCAAGGGCGGCTAGCGGGAGATGGGCAGTTCTTC.